These 18 T cell receptor beta chains originate from one sample sequenced in a study of chemoradiotherapy in HPV16-positive cancers. TCRdb's table, derived via immunoSEQ multiplex PCR, lists solely in-frame clones and lacks some. The sample lists about 39,000 clones, more than 75% seen once, with 4.5% to 6.5% in the top ten. This sample comprised blood, obtained from a patient who underwent chemoradiotherapy. The receptors were gathered from a human donor with HPV-associated anogenital cancer.

CDR3 nucleotide sequence: TGTGCCAGCAGCTATAGTCAGGGGGAAGCTTTCTTT. Encoded protein: CASSYSQGEAFF. V gene TRBV11-3 combines with J gene TRBJ1-1; perhaps TRBD1 as D (6 bases). V dropped 4 bases and J dropped 8 bases, with 11 bases sitting between them. Germline V gives CDR1 SGHNT, CDR2 YENEEA. This CDR3 is built from 12 residues.

The CDR3 is CASSKKRRTVYCEPQHF. CDR3 sequence (DNA): TGTGCCAGCAGCAAAAAGCGGAGGACGGTCTATTGTGAGCCCCAGCATTTT. This rearrangement joins TRBV21-1 to TRBJ1-5. TRBV21-1 is termed a pseudogene. CDR3 length: 17 residues.

This sequence joins TRBV11-3 and TRBJ2-7; D gene ambiguous. CDR1 SGHNT and CDR2 YENEEA come from the germline V gene. The CDR3 is made up of 15 amino acids. V was cut by 3 bases and J by 2 bases, with 14 bases left in between. The CDR3 sequence: CASSLYPNPTYEQYF. CDR3 coding DNA: TGTGCCAGCAGCTTGTATCCCAACCCTACCTACGAGCAGTACTTC.

This clone came up a few times. The V call is TRBV15, the J call TRBJ1-2; D uncertain. Germline V gives CDR1 LNHNV, CDR2 YYDKDF (reference sequence). V was shortened by 0 bases and J by 13 bases, with 15 bases between the two germline ends. The CDR3 spans 13 residues. CDR3 DNA: TGTGCCACCAGCAGAGATTATGGGGTACTTCGCACCTTC. Amino acid sequence: CATSRDYGVLRTF.

Within the sample, this clone is medium-sized. The chain uses TRBV11-2 and TRBJ2-7; D is perhaps TRBD1 or TRBD2 (6 bases each). Germline assignment: CDR1 SGHAT and CDR2 FQNNGV. The CDR3 sequence is 15 residues long. The V end lost 5 bases, the J end lost 2 bases, and 16 bases lay between the germline ends. In DNA, the CDR3 is TGTGCCAGCAGCCCCGGAAGAGGGGGGACCTACGAGCAGTACTTC. This translates into CASSPGRGGTYEQYF.

The CDR3 sequence is CARAGQGAYEQYF. CDR3 nucleotide sequence: TGTGCCAGAGCGGGACAGGGGGCCTACGAGCAGTACTTC. V usage is TRBV2 and J usage is TRBJ2-7, with TRBD1 identical over 11 bases. The CDR3 has 13 amino acids. Germline V CDR1 and CDR2: SNHLY, FYNNEI. J was trimmed by 2 bases and V by 9 bases; bases with no gene match: 3.

This sequence joins TRBV5-5 and TRBJ1-2, with unresolved D. V shed 0 bases and J shed 2 bases, with 11 bases lying between them. CDR1 is SGHKS and CDR2 is YYEKEE in the germline V gene (reference sequence). CDR3 length equals 15 residues. The DNA of the CDR3 is TGTGCCAGCAGCTTGGGGATTGGGCAGAACTATGGCTACACCTTC. This gives the protein CASSLGIGQNYGYTF.

The CDR3 region has the DNA TGCAGTGCTCGACCGTGGCATGGCTACACCTTC. Translated, it gives CSARPWHGYTF. The chain links TRBV20-1 to TRBJ1-2; D is unresolved. The V and J ends lost 5 bases and 6 bases respectively, with 10 bases between them. The CDR3 sequence is 11 residues long. Looked up from germline, CDR1 is DFQATT and CDR2 is SNEGSKA (reference sequence).

This chain joins TRBV5-1 and TRBJ1-6; D not certain. Germline-derived CDR1 and CDR2 are SGHRS and YFSETQ. V lost 0 bases to trimming and J lost 7 bases, with 11 bases between them. This CDR3 region has 15 residues. The chain's CDR3 is CASSLAGRLNSPLHF. In nucleotides, the CDR3 is TGCGCCAGCAGCTTGGCGGGCAGATTAAATTCACCCCTCCACTTT.

The table lists this clone with a count of one. This chain links TRBV5-5 with TRBJ2-3, with a possible D match to TRBD2 (7 bases). The CDR3 length is 15 residues. Germline values: CDR1 SGHKS, CDR2 YYEKEE (reference sequence). Trimming shortened V by 2 bases and J by 4 bases, and 14 bases separated the two germline ends. CDR3 nucleotide sequence: TGTGCCAGCAGCTTAGGGGGGGGGCGGTCAGATACGCAGTATTTT. It yields the protein CASSLGGGRSDTQYF.

V is TRBV10-3 and J is TRBJ1-5; 9 bases align to TRBD1. This CDR3 spans 17 amino acids. Looked up from germline, CDR1 is ENHRY and CDR2 is SYGVKD. With 11 bases clipped from V and 0 bases from J, the junction kept 14 bases outside the gene matches. CDR3 DNA: TGTGCCGCCTCTCCGAACAGGGGGCGAGGTAGCAATCAGCCCCAGCATTTT. Translated: CAASPNRGRGSNQPQHF.

V gene TRBV5-4 combines with J gene TRBJ2-5, with D perhaps matching TRBD1 (6 bases). Germline-derived CDR1 and CDR2 are SGHNT and YYREEE (reference sequence). The CDR3 contains 12 residues. V lost 0 bases, J lost 9 bases, and 9 bases lay in between. The CDR3 DNA is TGTGCCAGCAGCTTGGGTCAGGGGCCCCAGTACTTC. The encoded protein is CASSLGQGPQYF.

The chain couples TRBV7-9 to TRBJ2-5; the D gene could be TRBD1 or TRBD2 (5 bases each). CDR1 is SEHNR, CDR2 FQNEAQ, per germline (reference sequence). This CDR3 comprises 14 residues. V gave up 6 bases and J gave up 1 base, with 12 bases separating them. The CDR3 is CASSQPGPQETQYF. DNA of the CDR3: TGTGCCAGCAGTCAGCCGGGACCCCAAGAGACCCAGTACTTC.

The rearrangement links TRBV5-5 to TRBJ1-1, with D perhaps TRBD1 (5 bases). V lost 4 bases and J lost 0, with 22 bases in between. The CDR3 sequence is 18 residues long. In germline, CDR1 is SGHKS, CDR2 YYEKEE (reference sequence). The CDR3 is CASSAGYGQGGMNTEAFF. The CDR3 DNA is TGTGCCAGCAGCGCGGGCTATGGCCAGGGAGGGATGAACACTGAAGCTTTCTTT. Complete variable domain (other parts from reference TRBV5-5 and TRBJ1-1): DAGVTQSPTHLIKTRGQQVTLRCSPISGHKSVSWYQQVLGQGPQFIFQYYEKEERGRGNFPDRFSARQFPNYSSELNVNALLLGDSALYLCASSAGYGQGGMNTEAFFGQGTRLTVV.

The chain recombines TRBV11-3 with TRBJ1-1; 9 nucleotides line up with TRBD1. V was clipped by 0 bases and J by 5 bases; unmatched bases: 13. Germline assignment: CDR1 SGHNT and CDR2 YENEEA. The CDR3 runs 18 residues. The CDR3 DNA follows: TGTGCCAGCAGCTTAGACCACCGAGGGGGACAGGGTGGGACTGAAGCTTTCTTT. The encoded protein is CASSLDHRGGQGGTEAFF. Looking up the rest from reference TRBV11-3 and TRBJ1-1 gives the full variable domain: EAGVVQSPRYKIIEKKQPVAFWCNPISGHNTLYWYLQNLGQGPELLIRYENEEAVDDSQLPKDRFSAERLKGVDSTLKIQPAELGDSAVYLCASSLDHRGGQGGTEAFFGQGTRLTVV.

CDR3 loop: CASSWDRGNEQFF. CDR3 DNA sequence: TGTGCCAGCAGCTGGGACAGGGGAAATGAGCAGTTCTTC. The chain combines TRBV9 with TRBJ2-1; 10 positions match TRBD1. V lost 4 bases, J lost 7 bases, and 2 bases stayed unmatched. This CDR3 is built from 13 residues. In germline, CDR1 is SGDLS, CDR2 YYNGEE.

The chain links TRBV2 to TRBJ2-1; TRBD2 agrees at 7 bases. This CDR3 comprises 14 residues. Trimming at V came to 7 bases and at J to 4 bases, leaving 7 bases not matched to a gene. CDR1 SNHLY and CDR2 FYNNEI come from the germline V gene. CDR3 sequence: CASIRGVGYNEQFF. CDR3 nucleotide sequence: TGTGCCAGCATCCGGGGGGTAGGTTACAATGAGCAGTTCTTC.

This clone is a singleton in its sample. This rearrangement joins TRBV4-1 to TRBJ1-2; D is possibly TRBD1 (5 bases). Trimming stripped 4 bases from V and 1 base from J, with 10 bases between. The CDR3 extends over 14 amino acids. CDR1 and CDR2 from the germline V gene are MGHRA and YSYEKL. CDR3 in amino acids: CASSRPGSNYGYTF. CDR3 coding DNA: TGCGCCAGCAGCCGGCCAGGGAGTAACTATGGCTACACCTTC.